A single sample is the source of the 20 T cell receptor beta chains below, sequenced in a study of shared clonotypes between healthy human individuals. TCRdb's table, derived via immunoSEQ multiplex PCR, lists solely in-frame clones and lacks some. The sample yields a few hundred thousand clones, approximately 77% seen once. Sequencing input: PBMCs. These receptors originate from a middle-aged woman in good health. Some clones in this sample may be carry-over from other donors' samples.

CDR3 in DNA: TGTGCCAGCAGCTTAGATGACAGGGGCTACGAGCAGTACTTC. As protein: CASSLDDRGYEQYF. V gene TRBV7-2 combines with J gene TRBJ2-7; 8 bases fit TRBD1. The CDR3 runs to 14 residues. The germline CDR1 and CDR2 sequences are SGHTA and FQGNSA. The ends lost 1 base at V and 3 bases at J; junction bases unmatched: 2.

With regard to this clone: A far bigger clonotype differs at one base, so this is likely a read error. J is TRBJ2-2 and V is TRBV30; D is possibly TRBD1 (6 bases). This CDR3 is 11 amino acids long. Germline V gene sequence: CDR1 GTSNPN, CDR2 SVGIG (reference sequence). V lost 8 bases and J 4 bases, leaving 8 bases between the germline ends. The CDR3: CATGSTGELFF. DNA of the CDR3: TGTGCCACAGGGAGCACCGGGGAGCTGTTTTTT. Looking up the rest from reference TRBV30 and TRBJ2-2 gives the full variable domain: SQTIHQWPATLVQPVGSPLSLECTVEGTSNPNLYWYRQAAGRGLQLLFYSVGIGQISSEVPQNLSASRPQDRQFILSSKKLLLSDSGFYLCATGSTGELFFGEGSRLTVL.

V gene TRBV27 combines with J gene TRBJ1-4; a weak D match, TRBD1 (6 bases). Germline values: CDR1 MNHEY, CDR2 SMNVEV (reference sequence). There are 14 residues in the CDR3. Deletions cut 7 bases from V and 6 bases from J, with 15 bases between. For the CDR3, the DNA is TGTGCCAGCAAACAAACAGGGTCTTATGAAAAACTGTTTTTT. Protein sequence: CASKQTGSYEKLFF.

CDR3 in DNA: TGCGCCAGCAGCTTGGAAGGGCCGGCCGGAGAAAAACTGTTTTTT. This codes for CASSLEGPAGEKLFF. The chain couples TRBV5-1 to TRBJ1-4, with D unresolved. Germline V CDR1 and CDR2: SGHRS, YFSETQ. Deletions cut 0 bases from V and 8 bases from J, with 14 bases between. This CDR3 comprises 15 residues.

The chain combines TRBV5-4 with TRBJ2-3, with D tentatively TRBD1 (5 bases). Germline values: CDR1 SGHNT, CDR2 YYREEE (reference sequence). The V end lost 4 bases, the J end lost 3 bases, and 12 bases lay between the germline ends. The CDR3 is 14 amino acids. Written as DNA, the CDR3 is TGTGCCAGCAGCAATCGTGACAGAACAGATACGCAGTATTTT. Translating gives CASSNRDRTDTQYF. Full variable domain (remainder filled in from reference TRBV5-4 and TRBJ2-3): ETGVTQSPTHLIKTRGQQVTLRCSSQSGHNTVSWYQQALGQGPQFIFQYYREEENGRGNFPPRFSGLQFPNYSSELNVNALELDDSALYLCASSNRDRTDTQYFGPGTRLTVL.

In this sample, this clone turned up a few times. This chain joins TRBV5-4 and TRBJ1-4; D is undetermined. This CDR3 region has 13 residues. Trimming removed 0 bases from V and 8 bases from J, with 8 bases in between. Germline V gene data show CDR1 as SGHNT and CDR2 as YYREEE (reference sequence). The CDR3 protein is CASSLGADEKLFF. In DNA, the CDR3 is TGTGCCAGCAGCTTGGGGGCGGACGAAAAACTGTTTTTT.

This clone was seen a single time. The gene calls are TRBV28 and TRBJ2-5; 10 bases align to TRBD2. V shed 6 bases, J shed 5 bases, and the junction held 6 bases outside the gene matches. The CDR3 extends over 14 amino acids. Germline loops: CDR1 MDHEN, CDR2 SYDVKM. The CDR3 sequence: CASSPLAGRETQYF. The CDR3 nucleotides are TGTGCCAGCAGCCCACTAGCGGGAAGGGAGACCCAGTACTTC.

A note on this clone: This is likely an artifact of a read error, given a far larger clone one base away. This chain's CDR3 is CALALDQIVVYEQYF. The DNA of the CDR3 is TGTGCCTTAGCCTTGGACCAGATAGTGGTCTACGAGCAGTACTTC. The chain links TRBV30 to TRBJ2-7, with D hard to call. CDR3 size: 15 residues. Germline-derived CDR1 and CDR2 are GTSNPN and SVGIG (reference sequence). With 7 bases removed from V and 3 bases from J, the gap between germline ends came to 22 bases.

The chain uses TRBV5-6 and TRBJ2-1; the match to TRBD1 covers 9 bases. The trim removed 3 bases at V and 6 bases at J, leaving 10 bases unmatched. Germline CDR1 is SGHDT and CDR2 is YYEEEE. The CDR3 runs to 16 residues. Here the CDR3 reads CASSSATGGLSNEQFF. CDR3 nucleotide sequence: TGTGCCAGCAGCTCGGCGACAGGGGGACTGTCCAATGAGCAGTTCTTC. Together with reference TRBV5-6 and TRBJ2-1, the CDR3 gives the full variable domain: DAGVTQSPTHLIKTRGQQVTLRCSPKSGHDTVSWYQQALGQGPQFIFQYYEEEERQRGNFPDRFSGHQFPNYSSELNVNALLLGDSALYLCASSSATGGLSNEQFFGPGTRLTVL.

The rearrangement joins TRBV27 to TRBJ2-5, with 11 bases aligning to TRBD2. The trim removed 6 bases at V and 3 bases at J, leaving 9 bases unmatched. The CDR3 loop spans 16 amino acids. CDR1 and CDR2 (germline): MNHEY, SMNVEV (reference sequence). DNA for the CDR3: TGTGCCAGCAGCTTAGGACTAGCGGGCCCGGAAGAGACCCAGTACTTC. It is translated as CASSLGLAGPEETQYF.

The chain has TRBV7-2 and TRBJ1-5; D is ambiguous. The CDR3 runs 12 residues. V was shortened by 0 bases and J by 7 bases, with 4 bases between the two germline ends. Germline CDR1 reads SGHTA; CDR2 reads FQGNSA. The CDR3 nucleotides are TGTGCCAGCAGCTTAGCGGGGCAGCCCCAGCATTTT. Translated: CASSLAGQPQHF.

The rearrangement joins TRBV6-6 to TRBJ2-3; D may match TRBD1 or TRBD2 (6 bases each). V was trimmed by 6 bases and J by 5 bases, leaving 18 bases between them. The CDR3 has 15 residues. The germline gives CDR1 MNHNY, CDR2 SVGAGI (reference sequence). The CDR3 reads CASRATGGAVDTQYF. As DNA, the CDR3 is TGTGCCAGCAGGGCGACCGGGGGCGCGGTAGATACGCAGTATTTT.

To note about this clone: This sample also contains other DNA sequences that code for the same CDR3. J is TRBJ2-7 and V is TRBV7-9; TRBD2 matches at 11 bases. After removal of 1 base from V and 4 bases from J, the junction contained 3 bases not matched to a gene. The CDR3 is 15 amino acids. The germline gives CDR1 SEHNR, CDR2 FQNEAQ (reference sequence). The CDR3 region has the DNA TGTGCCAGCAGCTTAGGACTAGCGGGAAGTTACGAGCAGTACTTC. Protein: CASSLGLAGSYEQYF. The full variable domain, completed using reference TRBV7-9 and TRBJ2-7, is DTGVSQNPRHKITKRGQNVTFRCDPISEHNRLYWYRQTLGQGPEFLTYFQNEAQLEKSRLLSDRFSAERPKGSFSTLEIQRTEQGDSAMYLCASSLGLAGSYEQYFGPGTRLTVT.

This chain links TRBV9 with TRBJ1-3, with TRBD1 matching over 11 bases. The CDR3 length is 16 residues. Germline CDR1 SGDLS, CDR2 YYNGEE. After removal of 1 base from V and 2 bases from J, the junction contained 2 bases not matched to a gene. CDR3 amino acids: CASSVKGQGAGNTIYF. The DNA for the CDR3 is TGTGCCAGCAGCGTAAAGGGACAGGGGGCTGGAAACACCATATATTTT.

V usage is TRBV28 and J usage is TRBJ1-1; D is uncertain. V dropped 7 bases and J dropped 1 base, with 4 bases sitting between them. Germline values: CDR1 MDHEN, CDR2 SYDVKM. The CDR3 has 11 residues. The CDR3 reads CASTANTEAFF. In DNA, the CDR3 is TGTGCCAGCACCGCGAACACTGAAGCTTTCTTT.

The CDR3 sequence is CASSLGILQGRGGYTF. The DNA of the CDR3 is TGTGCCAGCAGTTTGGGGATTCTTCAGGGGAGGGGTGGCTACACCTTC. The chain combines TRBV28 with TRBJ1-2; D might be TRBD1 (6 bases). CDR3 length equals 16 residues. The germline CDR1 and CDR2 sequences are MDHEN and SYDVKM. The ends were cut back, 3 bases at V and 7 bases at J, with 21 bases in the middle.

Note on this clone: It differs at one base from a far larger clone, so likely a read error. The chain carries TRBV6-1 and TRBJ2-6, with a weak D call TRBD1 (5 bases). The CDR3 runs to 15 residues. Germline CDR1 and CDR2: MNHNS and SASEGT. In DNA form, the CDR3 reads TGTGCCAGCAGTGCGGAGAACTCTGGGGCCAGCGTCCTGACTTTC. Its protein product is CASSAENSGASVLTF.

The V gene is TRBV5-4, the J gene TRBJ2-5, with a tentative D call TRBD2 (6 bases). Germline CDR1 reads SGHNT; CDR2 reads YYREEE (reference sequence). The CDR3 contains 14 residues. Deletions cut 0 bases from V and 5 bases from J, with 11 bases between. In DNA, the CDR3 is TGTGCCAGCAGCTTGGATGGGGCGGGGGAGACCCAGTACTTC. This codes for CASSLDGAGETQYF.

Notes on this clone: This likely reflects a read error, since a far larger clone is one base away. In DNA, the CDR3 is TGTGCCGCGGAGGCAGGGATGATTTCTTGGAGCACTGAAGCTCTCTTT. Translation gives CAAEAGMISWSTEALF. The chain combines TRBV30 with TRBJ1-1, with a possible D match to TRBD1 (5 bases). The CDR3 spans 16 residues. CDR1 is GTSNPN and CDR2 is SVGIG in the germline V gene (reference sequence). The entire variable domain, with the rest obtained from reference TRBV30 and TRBJ1-1, is as follows: SQTIHQWPATLVQPVGSPLSLECTVEGTSNPNLYWYRQAAGRGLQLLFYSVGIGQISSEVPQNLSASRPQDRQFILSSKKLLLSDSGFYLCAAEAGMISWSTEALFGQGTRLTVV.

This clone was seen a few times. CDR3 nucleotides: TGTGCCAGCAGCTCTCAACCCGATCAGCCCCAGCATTTT. The encoded protein is CASSSQPDQPQHF. The chain has TRBV7-3 and TRBJ1-5, with D unresolved. Germline V gives CDR1 SGHTA, CDR2 FQGTGA. Trimming took 4 bases from V and 5 from J, leaving 9 bases between them. CDR3 size: 13 residues.